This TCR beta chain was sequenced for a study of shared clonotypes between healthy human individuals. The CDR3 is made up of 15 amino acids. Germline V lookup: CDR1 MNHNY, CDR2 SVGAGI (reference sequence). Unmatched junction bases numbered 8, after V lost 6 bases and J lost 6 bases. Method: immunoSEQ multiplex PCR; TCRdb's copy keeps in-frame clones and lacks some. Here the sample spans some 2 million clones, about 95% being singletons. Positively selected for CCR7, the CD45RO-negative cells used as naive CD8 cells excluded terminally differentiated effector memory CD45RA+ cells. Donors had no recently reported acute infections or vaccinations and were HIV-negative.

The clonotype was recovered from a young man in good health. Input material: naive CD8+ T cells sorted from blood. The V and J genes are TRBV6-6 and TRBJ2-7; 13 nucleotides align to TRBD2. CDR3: CASSPTSGRGREQYF. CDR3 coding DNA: TGTGCCAGCAGCCCTACTAGCGGGAGGGGCCGCGAGCAGTACTTC.